This T cell receptor beta chain was found in a study of beta chain features in type 1 diabetes. Across the whole study: Patient and healthy donor groups were alike in age, gender and cell yields.

This clone was seen a handful of times. Trimming left V 5 bases short and J 2 bases short, with 1 base between. CDR3 length: 11 amino acids. The V gene's germline CDR1 is SGHDN and CDR2 FVKESK. The sequenced template was cDNA made from the entire isolated RNA. Sequencing used immunoSEQ multiplex PCR; TCRdb keeps in-frame clones, though not all of them. The sample includes roughly 500,000 clones, over 25% of them seen just once. It was via CD45RO/CCR7/CD25/CD127/CD95/CD27 that CD4+ naive, central memory, regulatory and stem cell-like memory cells were sorted. Populations obtained by sorting all exceeded 98% purity.

The rearrangement uses TRBV14 and TRBJ1-3; D is uncertain. The sequencing sample was made of naive CD4+ T cells from blood. This TCR came from a young man in good health. This CDR3 is CASSAGNTIYF. The CDR3 bases are TGTGCCAGCAGCGCTGGAAACACCATATATTTT.